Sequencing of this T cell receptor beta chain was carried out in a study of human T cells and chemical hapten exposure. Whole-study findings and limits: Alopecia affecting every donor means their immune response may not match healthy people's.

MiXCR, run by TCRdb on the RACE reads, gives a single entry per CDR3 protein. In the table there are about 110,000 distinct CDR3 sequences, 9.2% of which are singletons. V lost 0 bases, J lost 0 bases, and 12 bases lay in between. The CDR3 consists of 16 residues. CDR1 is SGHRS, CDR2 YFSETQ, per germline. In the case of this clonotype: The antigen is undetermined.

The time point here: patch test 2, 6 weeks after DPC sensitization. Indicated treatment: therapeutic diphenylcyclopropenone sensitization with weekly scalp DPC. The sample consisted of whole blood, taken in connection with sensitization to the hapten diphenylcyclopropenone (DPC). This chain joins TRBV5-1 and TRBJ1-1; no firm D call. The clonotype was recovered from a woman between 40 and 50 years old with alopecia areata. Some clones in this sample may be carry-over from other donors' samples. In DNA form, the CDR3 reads TGCGCCAGCAGCTTGGACCCAGGAATCATGAACACTGAAGCTTTCTTT. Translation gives CASSLDPGIMNTEAFF.